This TCR beta chain was found in a study of blood T cell repertoires in COVID-19. Study-level information: In each case, the material was cDNA or gDNA derived from T cells, B-cell-depleted T cells, or PBMCs.

CDR3 length equals 12 residues. Germline V gene lookup returns CDR1 MDHEN and CDR2 SYDVKM. The ends were cut back, 3 bases at V and 7 bases at J, with 10 bases in the middle. Here immunoSEQ multiplex PCR was the method, and the copy in TCRdb shows in-frame clones only, minus some. The repertoire holds roughly 250,000 clones, roughly 86% seen once, with approximately 1.7% in the top ten. J is TRBJ2-7 and V is TRBV28; perhaps TRBD2 as D (6 bases). The source material was PBMCs or T cells enriched from blood (not recorded which). The receptor's source is a woman between 50 and 59 years old who had recovered from COVID-19. CDR3 loop: CASSLEGREQYF. In nucleotides, the CDR3 is TGTGCCAGCAGTTTGGAGGGTCGGGAGCAGTACTTC. The full variable domain, its missing parts supplied by reference TRBV28 and TRBJ2-7, is DVKVTQSSRYLVKRTGEKVFLECVQDMDHENMFWYRQDPGLGLRLIYFSYDVKMKEKGDIPEGYSVSREKKERFSLILESASTNQTSMYLCASSLEGREQYFGPGTRLTVT.